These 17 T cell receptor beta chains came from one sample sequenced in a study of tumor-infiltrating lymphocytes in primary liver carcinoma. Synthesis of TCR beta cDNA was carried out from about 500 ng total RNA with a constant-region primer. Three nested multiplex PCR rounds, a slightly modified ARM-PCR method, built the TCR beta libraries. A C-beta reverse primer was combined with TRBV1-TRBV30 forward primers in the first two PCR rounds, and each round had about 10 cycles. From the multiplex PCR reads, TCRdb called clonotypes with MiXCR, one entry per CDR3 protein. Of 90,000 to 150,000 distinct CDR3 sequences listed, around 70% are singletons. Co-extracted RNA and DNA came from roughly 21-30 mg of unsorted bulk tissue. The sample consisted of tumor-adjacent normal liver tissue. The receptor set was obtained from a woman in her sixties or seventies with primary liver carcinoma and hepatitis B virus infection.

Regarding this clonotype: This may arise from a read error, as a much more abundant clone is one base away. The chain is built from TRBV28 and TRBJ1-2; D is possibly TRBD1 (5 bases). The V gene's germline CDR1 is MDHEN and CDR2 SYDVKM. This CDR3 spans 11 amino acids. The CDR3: CTSSKGWGYTF. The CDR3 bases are TGTACCAGCAGTAAGGGGTGGGGCTACACCTTC.

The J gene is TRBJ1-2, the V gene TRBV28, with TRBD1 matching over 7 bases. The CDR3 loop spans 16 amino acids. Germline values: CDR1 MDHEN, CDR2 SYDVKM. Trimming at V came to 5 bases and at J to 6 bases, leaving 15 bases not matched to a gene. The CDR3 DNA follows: TGTGCCAGCAGTACCCCCGGTACAGGGGCGGTACATGGCTACACCTTC. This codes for CASSTPGTGAVHGYTF.

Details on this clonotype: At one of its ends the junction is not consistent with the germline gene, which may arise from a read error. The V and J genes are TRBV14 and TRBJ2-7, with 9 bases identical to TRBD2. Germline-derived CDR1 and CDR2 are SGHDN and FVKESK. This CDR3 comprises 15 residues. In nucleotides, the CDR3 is TGTGCCAGCAACCAAGGCGGGAGGGGATCCTACGAACAGTACTTC. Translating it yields CASNQGGRGSYEQYF.

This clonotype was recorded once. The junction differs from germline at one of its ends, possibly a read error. In DNA, the CDR3 is TGTGTCAGCTCACCACGACAGGGATTGAGTTACGACACAGATACGCAGTATTTT. This translates into CVSSPRQGLSYDTDTQYF. The chain has TRBV18 and TRBJ2-3; 7 nucleotides line up with TRBD1. The CDR3 covers 18 residues. From germline, CDR1 is KGHSH and CDR2 LQKENI.

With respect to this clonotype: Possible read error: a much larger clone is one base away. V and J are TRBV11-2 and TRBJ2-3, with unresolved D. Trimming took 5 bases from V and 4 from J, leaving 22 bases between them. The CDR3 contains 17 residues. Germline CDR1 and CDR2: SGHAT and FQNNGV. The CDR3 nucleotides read TGTGCCAGCAGCCCGCCCTTTGGACGTACCAATCCAGATACGCAGTATTTT. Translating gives CASSPPFGRTNPDTQYF.

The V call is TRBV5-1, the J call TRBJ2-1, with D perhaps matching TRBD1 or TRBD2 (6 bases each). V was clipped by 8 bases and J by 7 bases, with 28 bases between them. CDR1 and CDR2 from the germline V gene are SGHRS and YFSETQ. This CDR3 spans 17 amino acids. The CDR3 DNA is TGCGCCAGTACCTTTTTGTCCGGAGGGGGGAGTGGGAATGAGCAGTTCTTC. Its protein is CASTFLSGGGSGNEQFF. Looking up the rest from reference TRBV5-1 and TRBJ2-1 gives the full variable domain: KAGVTQTPRYLIKTRGQQVTLSCSPISGHRSVSWYQQTPGQGLQFLFEYFSETQRNKGNFPGRFSGRQFSNSRSEMNVSTLELGDSALYLCASTFLSGGGSGNEQFFGPGTRLTVL.

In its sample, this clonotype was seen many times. Here the CDR3 DNA reads TGTGCCAGCACCCCCCGGGACATCGTATACAATGAGCAGTTCTTC. It yields the protein CASTPRDIVYNEQFF. The rearrangement joins TRBV28 to TRBJ2-1, with D possibly being TRBD1 (6 bases). This CDR3 is built from 15 residues. Per the germline V gene, CDR1 is MDHEN and CDR2 is SYDVKM. Trimming stripped 7 bases from V and 4 bases from J, with 17 bases between.

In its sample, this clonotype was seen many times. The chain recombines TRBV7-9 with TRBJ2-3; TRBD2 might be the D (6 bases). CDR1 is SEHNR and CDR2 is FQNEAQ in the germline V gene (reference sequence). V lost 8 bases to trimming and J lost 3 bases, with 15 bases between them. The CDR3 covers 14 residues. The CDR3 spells CASSEARGTDTQYF. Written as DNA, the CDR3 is TGTGCCAGCTCTGAAGCTCGGGGGACAGATACGCAGTATTTT.

Here the CDR3 reads CASNPPRGTNTEAFF. CDR3 sequence (DNA): TGTGCCAGCAACCCCCCGCGGGGCACGAACACTGAAGCTTTCTTT. The genes are TRBV11-2 and TRBJ1-1, with D possibly TRBD1 on 5 matching bases. V dropped 7 bases and J dropped 1 base, with 16 bases sitting between them. The CDR3 consists of 15 residues. From germline, CDR1 is SGHAT and CDR2 FQNNGV.

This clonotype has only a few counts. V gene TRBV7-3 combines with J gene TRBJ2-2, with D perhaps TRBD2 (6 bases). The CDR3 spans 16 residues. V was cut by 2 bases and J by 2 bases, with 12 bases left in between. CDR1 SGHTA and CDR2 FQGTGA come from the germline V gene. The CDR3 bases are TGTGCCAGCAGCTTACTGGGGGGAGCAAACACCGGGGAGCTGTTTTTT. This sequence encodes CASSLLGGANTGELFF.

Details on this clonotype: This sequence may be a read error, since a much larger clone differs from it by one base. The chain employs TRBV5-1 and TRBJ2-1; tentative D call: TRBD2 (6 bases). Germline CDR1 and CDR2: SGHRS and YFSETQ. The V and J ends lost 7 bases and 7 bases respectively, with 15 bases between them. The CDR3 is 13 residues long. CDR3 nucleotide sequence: TGCGCCAGCTCCAGGAGAGGAGGGAATGAGCAGTTCTTC. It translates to CASSRRGGNEQFF.

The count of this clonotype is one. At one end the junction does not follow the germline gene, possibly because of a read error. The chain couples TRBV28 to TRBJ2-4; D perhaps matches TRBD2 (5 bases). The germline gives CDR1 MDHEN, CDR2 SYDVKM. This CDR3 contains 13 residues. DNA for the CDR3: TGTACCAGCAGTTTAGTGACTATAAACATTCAGTACTTC. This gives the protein CTSSLVTINIQYF.

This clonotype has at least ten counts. CDR3 in amino acids: CASSRTANNYEQYF. CDR3 coding DNA: TGTGCCAGTAGCCGGACAGCCAATAACTACGAGCAGTACTTC. The chain combines TRBV6-1 with TRBJ2-7, with TRBD1 as a possible D gene (6 bases). Germline lookup yields CDR1 MNHNS and CDR2 SASEGT. The CDR3 is 14 amino acids. Deletions cut 9 bases from V and 3 bases from J, with 18 bases between.

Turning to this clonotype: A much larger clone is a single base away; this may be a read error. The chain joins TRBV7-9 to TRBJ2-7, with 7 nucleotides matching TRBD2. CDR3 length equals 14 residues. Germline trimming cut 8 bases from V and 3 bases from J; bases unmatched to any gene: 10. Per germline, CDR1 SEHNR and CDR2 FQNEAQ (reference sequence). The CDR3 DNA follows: TGTGCCAGCCAAGGGAGGGAGATGAGCTACGAGCAGTACTTC. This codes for CASQGREMSYEQYF.

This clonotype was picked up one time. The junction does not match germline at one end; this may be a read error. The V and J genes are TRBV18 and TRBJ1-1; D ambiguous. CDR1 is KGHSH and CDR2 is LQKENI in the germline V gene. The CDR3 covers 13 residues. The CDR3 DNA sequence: TGTGCCAGCTCACCCGTGCTGAACACTGGAGCTTTCTTT. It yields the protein CASSPVLNTGAFF.

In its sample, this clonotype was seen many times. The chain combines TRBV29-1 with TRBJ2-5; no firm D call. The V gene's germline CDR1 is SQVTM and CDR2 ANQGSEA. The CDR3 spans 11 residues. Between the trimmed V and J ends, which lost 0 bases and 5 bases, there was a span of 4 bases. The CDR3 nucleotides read TGCAGCGTTGAAGATCGTGAGACCCAGTACTTC. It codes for CSVEDRETQYF. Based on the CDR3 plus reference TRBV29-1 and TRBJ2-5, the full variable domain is SAVISQKPSRDICQRGTSLTIQCQVDSQVTMMFWYRQQPGQSLTLIATANQGSEATYESGFVIDKFPISRPNLTFSTLTVSNMSPEDSSIYLCSVEDRETQYFGPGTRLLVL.

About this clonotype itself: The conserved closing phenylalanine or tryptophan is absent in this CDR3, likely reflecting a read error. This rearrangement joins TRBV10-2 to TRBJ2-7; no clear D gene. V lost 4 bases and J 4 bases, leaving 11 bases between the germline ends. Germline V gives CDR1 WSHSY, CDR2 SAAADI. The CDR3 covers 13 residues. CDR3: CASSVSRDYEQYS. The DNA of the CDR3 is TGCGCCAGCAGTGTGTCTAGGGATTACGAGCAGTACTCC.